This T cell receptor (beta chain) appears in the sequencing data of a study of beta chain features in type 1 diabetes. Comment on this clone: The antigen is undetermined.

Broader study findings: TCRB repertoires of naive, central memory and Treg cells appeared more similar among patients than among healthy donors. Moderately but significantly shorter TCRB CDR3s were found in Type 1 diabetes patients in all four CD4+ subsets. PCR could preferentially amplify shorter templates, alike in patients and controls.

Trimming shortened V by 6 bases and J by 6 bases, and 14 bases separated the two germline ends. This CDR3 comprises 12 residues. From germline, CDR1 is GTSNPN and CDR2 SVGIG (reference sequence). Averaging about 116 mL, one heparinised blood draw came from each individual donor. All sorted populations exceeded 95% purity. The isolated RNA, all of it, was reverse transcribed, so expressed TCRB transcripts were what got sequenced. TCRdb's copy holds only in-frame clones and misses some; the assay was immunoSEQ multiplex PCR. The sample has hundreds of thousands of clones, around an eighth seen once. V and J are TRBV30 and TRBJ1-1; TRBD1 is a possible D gene (6 bases). The receptor comes from a man aged 18-30 years with type 1 diabetes. Sequenced material: naive CD4+ T cells from blood. CDR3 amino acids: CACRGGSAEAFF. The CDR3 DNA is TGTGCCTGTCGAGGGGGTAGCGCTGAAGCTTTCTTT.